This T cell receptor (beta chain) emerged from a study of monozygotic twins with inflammatory bowel disease. Blood was drawn at around 2.5 ml per donor. The length of the CDR3 is 17 residues. Germline V gene sequence: CDR1 WNHNN, CDR2 SYGVQD (reference sequence). Notes on this clonotype: Its antigen is unknown.

General observations from the study: Healthy co-twins, by inverse Simpson, had higher TCRbeta diversity than their siblings with IBD.

Molecular identifiers with 6-nucleotide sample barcodes were added during cDNA synthesis via template switching. Reanalyzing the 5' RACE reads, TCRdb keeps one entry per CDR3 protein, without DNA. Its table records approximately 330,000 distinct CDR3 sequences. This TCR was recovered from a human donor with ulcerative colitis or Crohn's disease, or a healthy co-twin of an affected twin (not recorded which). The sequencing input was blood. V usage is TRBV10-1 and J usage is TRBJ1-1; checking the TCRdb D call of TRBD1 is not possible without DNA. CDR3 amino acids: CASSETRRTGVNTEAFF.